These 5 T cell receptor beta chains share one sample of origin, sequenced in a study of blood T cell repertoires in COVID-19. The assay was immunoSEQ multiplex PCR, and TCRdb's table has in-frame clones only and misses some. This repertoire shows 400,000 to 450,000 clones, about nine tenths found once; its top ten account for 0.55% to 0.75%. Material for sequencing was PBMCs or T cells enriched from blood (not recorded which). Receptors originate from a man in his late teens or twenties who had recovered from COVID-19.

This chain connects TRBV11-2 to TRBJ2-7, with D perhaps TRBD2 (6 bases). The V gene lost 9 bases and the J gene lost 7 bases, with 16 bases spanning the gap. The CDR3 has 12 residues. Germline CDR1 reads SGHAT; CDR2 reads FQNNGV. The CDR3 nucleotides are TGTGCCAGTACCGGGGCGGGACCGGAGCAGTACTTC. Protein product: CASTGAGPEQYF.

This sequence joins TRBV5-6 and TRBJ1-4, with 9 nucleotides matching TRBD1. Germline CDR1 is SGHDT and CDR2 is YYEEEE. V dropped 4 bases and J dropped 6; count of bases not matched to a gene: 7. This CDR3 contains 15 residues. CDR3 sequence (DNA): TGTGCCAGCAGCGTCCGGGACAGGGAGGATGAAAAACTGTTTTTT. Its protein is CASSVRDREDEKLFF.

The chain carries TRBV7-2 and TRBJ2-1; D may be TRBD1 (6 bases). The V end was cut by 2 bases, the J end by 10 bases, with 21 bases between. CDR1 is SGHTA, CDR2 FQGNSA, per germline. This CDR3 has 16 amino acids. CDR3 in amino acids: CASSLTPGQPRGEQFF. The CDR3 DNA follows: TGTGCCAGCAGCTTAACCCCAGGACAGCCCCGGGGAGAGCAGTTCTTC. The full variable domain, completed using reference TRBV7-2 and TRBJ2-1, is GAGVSQSPSNKVTEKGKDVELRCDPISGHTALYWYRQSLGQGLEFLIYFQGNSAPDKSGLPSDRFSAERTGGSVSTLTIQRTQQEDSAVYLCASSLTPGQPRGEQFFGPGTRLTVL.

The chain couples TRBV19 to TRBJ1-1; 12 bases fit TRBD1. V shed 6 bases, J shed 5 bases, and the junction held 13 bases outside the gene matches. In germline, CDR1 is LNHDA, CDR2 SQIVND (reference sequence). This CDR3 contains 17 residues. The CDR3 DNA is TGTGCCAGTAGCATTCATCCGGGACAGGGGGCATGGACTGAAGCTTTCTTT. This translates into CASSIHPGQGAWTEAFF.

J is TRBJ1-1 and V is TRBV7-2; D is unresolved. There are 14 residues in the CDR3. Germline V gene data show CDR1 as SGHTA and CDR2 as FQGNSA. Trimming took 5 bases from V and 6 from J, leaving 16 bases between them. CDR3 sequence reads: CASSPPRQSAEAFF. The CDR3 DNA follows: TGTGCCAGCAGCCCCCCTCGCCAGTCCGCTGAAGCTTTCTTT.